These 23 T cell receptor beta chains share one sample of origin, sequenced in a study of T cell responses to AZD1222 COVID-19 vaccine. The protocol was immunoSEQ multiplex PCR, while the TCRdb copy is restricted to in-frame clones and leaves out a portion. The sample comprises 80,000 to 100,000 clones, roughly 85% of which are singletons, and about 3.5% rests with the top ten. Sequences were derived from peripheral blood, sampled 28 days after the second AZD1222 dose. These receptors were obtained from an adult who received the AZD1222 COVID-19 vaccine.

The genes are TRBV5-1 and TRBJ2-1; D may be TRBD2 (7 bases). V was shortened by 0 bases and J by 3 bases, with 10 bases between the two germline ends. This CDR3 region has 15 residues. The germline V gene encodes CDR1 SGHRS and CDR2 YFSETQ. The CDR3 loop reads CASSLAGGLYNEQFF. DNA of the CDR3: TGCGCCAGCAGCTTGGCCGGGGGGCTCTACAATGAGCAGTTCTTC.

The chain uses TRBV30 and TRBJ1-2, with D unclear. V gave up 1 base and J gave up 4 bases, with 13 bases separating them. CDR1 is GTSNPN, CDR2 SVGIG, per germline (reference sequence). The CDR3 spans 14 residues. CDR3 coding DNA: TGTGCCTGGAGTGCTACTTCTATAACCTATGGCTACACCTTC. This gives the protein CAWSATSITYGYTF.

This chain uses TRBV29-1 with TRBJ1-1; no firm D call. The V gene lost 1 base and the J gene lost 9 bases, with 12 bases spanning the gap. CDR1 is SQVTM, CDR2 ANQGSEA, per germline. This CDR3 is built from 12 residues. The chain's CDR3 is CSVEGRQTKAFF. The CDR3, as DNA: TGCAGCGTTGAAGGAAGGCAGACGAAAGCTTTCTTT.

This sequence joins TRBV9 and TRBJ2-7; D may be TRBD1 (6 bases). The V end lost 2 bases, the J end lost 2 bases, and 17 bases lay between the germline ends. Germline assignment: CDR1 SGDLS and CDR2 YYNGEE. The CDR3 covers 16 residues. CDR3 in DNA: TGTGCCAGCAGCGTTGGGGACACCCCCTTTACCTACGAGCAGTACTTC. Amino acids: CASSVGDTPFTYEQYF.

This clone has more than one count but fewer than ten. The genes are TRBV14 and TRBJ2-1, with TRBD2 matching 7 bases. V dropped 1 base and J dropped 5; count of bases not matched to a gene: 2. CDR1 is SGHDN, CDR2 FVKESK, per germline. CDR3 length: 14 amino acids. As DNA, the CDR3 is TGTGCCAGCAGCCAAGGCGGGAGAAACAATGAGCAGTTCTTC. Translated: CASSQGGRNNEQFF. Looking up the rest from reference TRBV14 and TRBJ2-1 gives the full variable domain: EAGVTQFPSHSVIEKGQTVTLRCDPISGHDNLYWYRRVMGKEIKFLLHFVKESKQDESGMPNNRFLAERTGGTYSTLKVQPAELEDSGVYFCASSQGGRNNEQFFGPGTRLTVL.

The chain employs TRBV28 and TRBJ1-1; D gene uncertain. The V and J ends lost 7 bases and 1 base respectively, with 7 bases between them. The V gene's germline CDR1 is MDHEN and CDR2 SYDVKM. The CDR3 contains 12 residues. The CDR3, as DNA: TGTGCCAGCATAGGAGGGAACACTGAAGCTTTCTTT. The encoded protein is CASIGGNTEAFF.

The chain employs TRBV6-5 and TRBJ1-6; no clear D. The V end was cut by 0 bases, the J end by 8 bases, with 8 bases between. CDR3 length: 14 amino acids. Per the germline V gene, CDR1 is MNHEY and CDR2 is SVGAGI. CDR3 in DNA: TGTGCCAGCAGTTACTCGAAGAGGGATTCACCCCTCCACTTT. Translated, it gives CASSYSKRDSPLHF.

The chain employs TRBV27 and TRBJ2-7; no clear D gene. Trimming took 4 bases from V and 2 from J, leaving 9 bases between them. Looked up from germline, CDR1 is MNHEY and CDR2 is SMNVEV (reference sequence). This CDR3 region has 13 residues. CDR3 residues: CASSYRGPYEQYF. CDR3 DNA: TGTGCCAGCAGTTACAGAGGTCCCTACGAGCAGTACTTC.

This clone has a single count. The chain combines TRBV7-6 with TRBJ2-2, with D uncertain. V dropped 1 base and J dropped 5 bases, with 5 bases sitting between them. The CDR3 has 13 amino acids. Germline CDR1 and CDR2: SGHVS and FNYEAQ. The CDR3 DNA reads TGTGCCAGCAGCTTAGGGGAAACCGGGGAGCTGTTTTTT. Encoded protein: CASSLGETGELFF.

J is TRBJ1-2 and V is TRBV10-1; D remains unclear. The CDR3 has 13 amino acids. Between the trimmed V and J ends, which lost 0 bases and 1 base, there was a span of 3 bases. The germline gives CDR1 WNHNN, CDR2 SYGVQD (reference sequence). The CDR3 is CASSESSNYGYTF. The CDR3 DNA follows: TGCGCCAGCAGTGAGTCGAGTAACTATGGCTACACCTTC.

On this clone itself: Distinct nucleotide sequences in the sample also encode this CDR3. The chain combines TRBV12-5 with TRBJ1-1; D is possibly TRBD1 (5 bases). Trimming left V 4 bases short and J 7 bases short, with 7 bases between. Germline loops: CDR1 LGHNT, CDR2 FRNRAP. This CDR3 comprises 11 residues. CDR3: CASGSGREAFF. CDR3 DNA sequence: TGTGCTAGTGGTTCGGGACGTGAAGCTTTCTTT.

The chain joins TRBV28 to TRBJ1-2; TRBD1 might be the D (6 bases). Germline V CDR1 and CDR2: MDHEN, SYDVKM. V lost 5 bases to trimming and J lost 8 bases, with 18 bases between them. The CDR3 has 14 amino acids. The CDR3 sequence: CASSPGAEPMGYTF. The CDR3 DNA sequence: TGTGCCAGCAGTCCAGGGGCAGAGCCTATGGGCTACACCTTC.

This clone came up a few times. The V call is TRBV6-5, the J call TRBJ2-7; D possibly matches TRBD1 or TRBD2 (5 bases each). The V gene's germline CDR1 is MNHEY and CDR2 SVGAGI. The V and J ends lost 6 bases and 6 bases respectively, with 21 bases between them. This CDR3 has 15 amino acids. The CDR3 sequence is CASRPLRELFPEQYF. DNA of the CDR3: TGTGCCAGCAGACCCCTCAGGGAGCTTTTCCCCGAGCAGTACTTC.

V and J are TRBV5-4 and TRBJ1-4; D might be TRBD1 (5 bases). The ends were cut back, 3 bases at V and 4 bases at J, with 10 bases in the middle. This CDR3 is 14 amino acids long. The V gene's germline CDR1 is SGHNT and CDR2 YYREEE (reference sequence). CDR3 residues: CASSYRTSNEKLFF. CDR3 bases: TGTGCCAGCAGCTACAGGACAAGTAATGAAAAACTGTTTTTT.

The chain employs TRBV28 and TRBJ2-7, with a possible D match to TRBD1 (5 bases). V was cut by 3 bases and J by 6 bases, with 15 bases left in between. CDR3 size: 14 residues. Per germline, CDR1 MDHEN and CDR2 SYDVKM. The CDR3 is CASSFPKQDAEQYF. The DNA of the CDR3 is TGTGCCAGCAGTTTTCCCAAACAGGACGCCGAGCAGTACTTC.

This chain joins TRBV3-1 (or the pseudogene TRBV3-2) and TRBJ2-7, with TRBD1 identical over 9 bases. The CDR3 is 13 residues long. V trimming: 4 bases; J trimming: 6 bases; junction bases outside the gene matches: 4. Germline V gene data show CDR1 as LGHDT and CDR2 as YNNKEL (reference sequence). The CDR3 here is CASSPQGAREQYF. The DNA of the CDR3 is TGTGCCAGCAGCCCACAGGGGGCGCGCGAGCAGTACTTC.

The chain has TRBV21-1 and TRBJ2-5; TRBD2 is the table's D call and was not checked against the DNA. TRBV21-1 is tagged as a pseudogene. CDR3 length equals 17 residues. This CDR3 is CASSNVVCERDQETQYF. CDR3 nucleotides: TGTGCCAGCAGCAACGTGGTTTGTGAGCGGGATCAAGAGACCCAGTACTTC.

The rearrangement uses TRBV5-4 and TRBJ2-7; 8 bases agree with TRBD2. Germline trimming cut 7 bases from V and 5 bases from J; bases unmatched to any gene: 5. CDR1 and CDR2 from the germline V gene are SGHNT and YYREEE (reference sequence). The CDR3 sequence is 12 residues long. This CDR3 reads CASAAGGHEQYF. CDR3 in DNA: TGTGCCAGCGCCGCGGGGGGACACGAGCAGTACTTC.

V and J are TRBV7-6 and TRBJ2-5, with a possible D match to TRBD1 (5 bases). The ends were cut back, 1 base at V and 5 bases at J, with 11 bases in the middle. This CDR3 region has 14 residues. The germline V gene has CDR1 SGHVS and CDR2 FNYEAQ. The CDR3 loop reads CASSLEQGLETQYF. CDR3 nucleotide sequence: TGTGCCAGCAGCTTAGAGCAGGGCTTGGAGACCCAGTACTTC.

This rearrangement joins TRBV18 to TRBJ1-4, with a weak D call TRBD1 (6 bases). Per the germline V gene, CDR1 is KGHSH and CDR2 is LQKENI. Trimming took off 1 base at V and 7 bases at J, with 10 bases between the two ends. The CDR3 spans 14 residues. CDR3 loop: CASSPRDTSEKLFF. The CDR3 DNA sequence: TGTGCCAGCTCACCACGGGACACTTCTGAAAAACTGTTTTTT.

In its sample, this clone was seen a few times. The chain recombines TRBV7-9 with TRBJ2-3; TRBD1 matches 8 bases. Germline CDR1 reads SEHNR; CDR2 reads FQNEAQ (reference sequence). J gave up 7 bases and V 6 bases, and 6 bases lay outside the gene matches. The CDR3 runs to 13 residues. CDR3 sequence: CASSRDRINTQYF. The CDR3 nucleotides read TGTGCCAGCAGTAGGGACAGGATCAATACGCAGTATTTT.

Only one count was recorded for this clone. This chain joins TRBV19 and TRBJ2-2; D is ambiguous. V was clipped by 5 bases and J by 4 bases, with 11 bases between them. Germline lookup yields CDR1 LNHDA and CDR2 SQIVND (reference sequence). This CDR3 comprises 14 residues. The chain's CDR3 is CASSVRPPTGELFF. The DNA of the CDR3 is TGTGCCAGTAGTGTTCGGCCGCCCACCGGGGAGCTGTTTTTT.

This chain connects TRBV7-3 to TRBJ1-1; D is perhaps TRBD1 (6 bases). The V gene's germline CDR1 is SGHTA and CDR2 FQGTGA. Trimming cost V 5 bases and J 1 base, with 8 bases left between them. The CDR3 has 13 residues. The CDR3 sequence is CASSKDRNTEAFF. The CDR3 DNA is TGTGCCAGCAGCAAGGACAGGAACACTGAAGCTTTCTTT.